These 4 T cell receptor beta chains were all obtained from the same sample, sequenced in a study of blood T cell repertoires in COVID-19. The data were produced by immunoSEQ multiplex PCR, yet TCRdb's version contains in-frame clones alone and is incomplete. The sample has 250,000 or so clones; approximately 89% are singletons. Specimen: peripheral blood. The origin of the receptors is a woman in her forties who had recovered from COVID-19.

The chain recombines TRBV18 with TRBJ1-4; 12 nucleotides agree with TRBD1. CDR3 size: 16 residues. CDR1 and CDR2 from the germline V gene are KGHSH and LQKENI. V was pared by 6 bases and J by 7 bases, with 9 bases of the junction left unmatched. The CDR3 DNA reads as TGTGCCAGCTCTCAAAAGGGACAGGGGGCGAGTGAAAAACTGTTTTTT. This translates into CASSQKGQGASEKLFF.

The rearrangement links TRBV4-3 to TRBJ2-1; D unresolved. The CDR3 totals 16 residues. Germline V CDR1 and CDR2: LGHNA, YSLEER. Trimming shortened V by 1 base and J by 3 bases, and 13 bases separated the two germline ends. The CDR3 is CASSQGGHWLYNEQFF. The DNA of the CDR3 is TGCGCCAGCAGCCAAGGTGGTCATTGGCTCTACAATGAGCAGTTCTTC.

This CDR3 is CASSPRSGAGELFF. CDR3 DNA: TGTGCCAGCTCTCCGCGCTCGGGGGCCGGGGAGCTGTTTTTT. V gene TRBV5-5 combines with J gene TRBJ2-2, with a tentative D call TRBD2 (6 bases). V lost 7 bases and J 6 bases, leaving 16 bases between the germline ends. This CDR3 comprises 14 residues. Germline CDR1 and CDR2: SGHKS and YYEKEE (reference sequence).

This rearrangement joins TRBV6-2 or TRBV6-3 to TRBJ2-5; tentative D call: TRBD1 (5 bases). The CDR3 contains 15 residues. V was cut by 2 bases and J by 2 bases, with 12 bases left in between. Germline lookup yields CDR1 MNHEY and CDR2 SVGEGT. As DNA, the CDR3 is TGTGCCAGCAGTTACGGGCAGGGTCGGCAAGAGACCCAGTACTTC. It is translated as CASSYGQGRQETQYF.